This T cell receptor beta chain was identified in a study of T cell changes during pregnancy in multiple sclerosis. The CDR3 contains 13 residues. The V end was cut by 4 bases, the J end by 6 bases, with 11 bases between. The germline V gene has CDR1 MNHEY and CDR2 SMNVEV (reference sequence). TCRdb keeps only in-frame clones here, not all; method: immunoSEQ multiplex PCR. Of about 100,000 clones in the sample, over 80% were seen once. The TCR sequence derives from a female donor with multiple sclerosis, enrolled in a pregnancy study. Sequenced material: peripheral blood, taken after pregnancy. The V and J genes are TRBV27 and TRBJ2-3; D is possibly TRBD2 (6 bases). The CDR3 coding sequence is TGTGCCAGCAGTTGGGGGGATCGGGATACGCAGTATTTT. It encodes CASSWGDRDTQYF.